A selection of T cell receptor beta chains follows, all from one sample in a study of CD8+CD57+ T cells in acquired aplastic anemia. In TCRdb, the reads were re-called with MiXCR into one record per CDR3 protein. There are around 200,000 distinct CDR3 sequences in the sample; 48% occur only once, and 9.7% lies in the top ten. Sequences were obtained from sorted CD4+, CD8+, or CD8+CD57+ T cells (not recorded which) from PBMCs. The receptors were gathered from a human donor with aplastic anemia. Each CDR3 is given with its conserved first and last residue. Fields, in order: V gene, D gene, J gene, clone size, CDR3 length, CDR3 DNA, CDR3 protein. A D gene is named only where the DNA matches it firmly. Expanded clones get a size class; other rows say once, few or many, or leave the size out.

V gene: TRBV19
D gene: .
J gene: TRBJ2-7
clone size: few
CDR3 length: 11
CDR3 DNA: TGTGCCAGTAGTAACGGGTTCGAGCAGTACTTC
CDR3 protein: CASSNGFEQYF

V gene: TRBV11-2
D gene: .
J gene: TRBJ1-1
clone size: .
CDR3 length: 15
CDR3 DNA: TGTGCCAGCAGCTTTTCGAGGGGGACTGAGACTGAAGCTTTCTTT
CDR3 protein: CASSFSRGTETEAFF

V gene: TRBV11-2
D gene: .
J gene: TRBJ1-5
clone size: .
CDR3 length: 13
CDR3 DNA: TGTGCCAGCAGCTTAACACGGCATCAGCTCCAGCATTTT
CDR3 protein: CASSLTRHQLQHF

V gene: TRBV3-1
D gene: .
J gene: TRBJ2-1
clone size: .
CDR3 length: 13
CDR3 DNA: TGTGCCAGCAGCTTACAGGGAGTCAATGAGCAGTTCTTC
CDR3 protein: CASSLQGVNEQFF

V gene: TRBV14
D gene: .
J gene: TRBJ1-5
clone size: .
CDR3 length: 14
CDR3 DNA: TGTGCCAGCAGCCGGGCAGGGAACAATCAGCCCCAGCATTTT
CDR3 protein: CASSRAGNNQPQHF

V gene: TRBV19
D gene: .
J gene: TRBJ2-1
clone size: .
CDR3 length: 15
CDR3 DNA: TGTGCCAGTAGTATAAGGGGGGGATTGGGCAATGAGCAGTTCTTC
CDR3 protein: CASSIRGGLGNEQFF

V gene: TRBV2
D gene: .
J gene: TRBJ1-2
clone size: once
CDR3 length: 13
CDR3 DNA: TGTGCCAGCAGGGACGGGGGCTACTTTGGCTACACCTTC
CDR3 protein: CASRDGGYFGYTF

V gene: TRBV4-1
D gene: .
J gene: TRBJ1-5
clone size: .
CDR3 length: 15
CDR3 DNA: TGCGCCAGCAGCCAAGTAGGCAGAGACAATCAGCCCCAGCATTTT
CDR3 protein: CASSQVGRDNQPQHF

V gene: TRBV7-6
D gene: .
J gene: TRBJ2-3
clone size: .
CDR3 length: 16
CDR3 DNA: TGTGCCAGCAGCCAGCGGATGGGAGAACCCACAGATACGCAGTATTTT
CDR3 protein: CASSQRMGEPTDTQYF

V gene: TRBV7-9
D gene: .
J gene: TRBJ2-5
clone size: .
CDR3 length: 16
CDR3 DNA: TGTGCCAGCAGCAGGGGGGGCGGGGGCTCTCAAGAGACCCAGTACTTC
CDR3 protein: CASSRGGGGSQETQYF

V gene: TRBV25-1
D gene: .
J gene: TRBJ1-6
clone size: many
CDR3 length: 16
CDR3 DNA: TGTGCCAGCAGTGAATATAAAGAGAGGGGAGCTTCACCCCTCCACTTT
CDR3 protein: CASSEYKERGASPLHF

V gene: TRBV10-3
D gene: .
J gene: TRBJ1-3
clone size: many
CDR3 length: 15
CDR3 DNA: TGTGCCATCAGTTGGACGGAGAGCTCTGGAAACACCATATATTTT
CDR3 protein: CAISWTESSGNTIYF

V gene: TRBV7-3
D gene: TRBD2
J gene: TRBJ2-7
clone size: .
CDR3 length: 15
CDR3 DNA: TGTGCCAGCAGCCTCGGGACTAGCGGGAGTGACGAGCAGTACTTC
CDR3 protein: CASSLGTSGSDEQYF

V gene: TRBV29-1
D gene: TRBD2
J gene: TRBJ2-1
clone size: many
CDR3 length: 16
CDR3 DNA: TGCAGCGTTGAAGATTTAAGGACTAGATCCTACAATGAGCAGTTCTTC
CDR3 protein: CSVEDLRTRSYNEQFF

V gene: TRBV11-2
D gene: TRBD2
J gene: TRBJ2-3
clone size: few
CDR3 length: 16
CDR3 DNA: TGTGCCAGCAGCTTAGGTTTGGGGAGGGCCACAGATACGCAGTATTTT
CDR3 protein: CASSLGLGRATDTQYF

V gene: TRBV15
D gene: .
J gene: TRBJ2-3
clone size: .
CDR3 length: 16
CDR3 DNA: TGTGCCACCAGCCGGGGGACCTCCTCCTACACAGATACGCAGTATTTT
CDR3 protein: CATSRGTSSYTDTQYF

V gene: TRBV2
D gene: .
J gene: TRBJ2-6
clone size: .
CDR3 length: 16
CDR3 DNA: TGTGCCAGCATGGGATCGGGACACTCTGGGGCCAACGTCCTGACTTTC
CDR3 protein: CASMGSGHSGANVLTF

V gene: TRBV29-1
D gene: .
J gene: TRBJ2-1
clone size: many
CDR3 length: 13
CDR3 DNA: TGCAGCGTTGATAGGGGTTATAACAATGAGCAGTTCTTC
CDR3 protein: CSVDRGYNNEQFF

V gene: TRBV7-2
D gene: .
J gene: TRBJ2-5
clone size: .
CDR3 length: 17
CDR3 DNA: TGTGCCAGCAGCGCCGCAGGGTGGGTAGCGGACCAAGAGACCCAGTACTTC
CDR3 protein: CASSAAGWVADQETQYF

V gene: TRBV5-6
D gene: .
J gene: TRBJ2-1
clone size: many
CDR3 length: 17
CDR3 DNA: TGTGCCAGCAGCTTGGTCGGGGAACCGAGCTCCTACAATGAGCAGTTCTTC
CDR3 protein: CASSLVGEPSSYNEQFF

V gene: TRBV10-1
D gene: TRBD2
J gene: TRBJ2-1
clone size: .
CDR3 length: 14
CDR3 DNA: TGCGCCAGCAGTGATGGGACTAGCGGGATTGAGCAGTTCTTC
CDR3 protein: CASSDGTSGIEQFF

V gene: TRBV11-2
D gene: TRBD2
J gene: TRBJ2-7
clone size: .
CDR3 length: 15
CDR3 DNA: TGTGCCAGCAGCCCCTACCGCGGCGGGAGCTACGAGCAGTACTTC
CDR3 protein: CASSPYRGGSYEQYF

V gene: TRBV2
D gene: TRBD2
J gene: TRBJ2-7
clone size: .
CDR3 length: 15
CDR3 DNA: TGTGCCAGCAGGGGTGGACTAGCGTTCTCCTACGAGCAGTACTTC
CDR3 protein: CASRGGLAFSYEQYF

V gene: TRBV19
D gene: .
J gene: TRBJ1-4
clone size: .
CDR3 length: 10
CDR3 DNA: TGTGCCACTCAAGCGGGAAAACTGTTTTTT
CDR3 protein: CATQAGKLFF

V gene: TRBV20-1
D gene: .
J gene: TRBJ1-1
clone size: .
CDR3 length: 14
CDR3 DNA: TGCAGTGCTAACCGACAGAGAATGAACACTGAGACTTTCTTT
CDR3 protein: CSANRQRMNTETFF